This entry is about one T cell receptor (beta chain). Its antigen specificity is not known. Within one base of it there is no much larger clone, and no base qualities were kept. The immunoSEQ Assay, a bias-controlled multiplex PCR, was used to amplify TCRbeta CDR3 regions from genomic DNA. As for how the authors treated the data: The number of nucleated cells in each sample was estimated from the amplification of reference gene primers within the assay. To quantify the absolute abundance of each unique TCRbeta CDR3 rearrangement, sequence reads were collapsed and filtered. For each sample, productive Simpson clonality was calculated by taking the square root of Simpson's diversity index across productive rearrangements. In its TCRdb copy, this immuneACCESS table keeps in-frame sequences only and misses some clones. Where compared with another copy, unresolved V genes explain less than half of these, and the others have no known cause. V and J calls and clone size follow that table, whereas D and trimming were derived from the DNA. This sample holds roughly 250,000 clones; around 90% were observed only once. Just under 6.5% of the sample belongs to the ten largest clones.

In the prospective study, participants were roughly 18 to 100 years old, resided in under 30 geographic areas of the United States, and were enrolled through a virtual design. In the prospective study, participants were assigned to cohorts based on the clinical history participants reported in a screening survey and a study questionnaire. In the prospective study, mobile phlebotomists collected whole blood, serum and a nasopharyngeal or oropharyngeal swab from each participant. Additional blood draws and questionnaires over an approximately 2-month period could optionally be provided by prospective study participants. Prospective study blood samples were shipped either frozen or at room temperature before DNA extraction. CDR1 and CDR2, per the germline V gene, are SGHTS and YDEGEE. V sheds 4 bases and J sheds 7 bases, leaving 17 bases between their ends. Including the terminal cysteine and phenylalanine, the CDR3 comprises 14 residues. Only CDR3 DNA remains: 42 bases, in frame from the first base.

The data derive from a study of blood T cell repertoires in COVID-19 (TCRdb year 2020). Background on the whole study: The collaborator samples originated in the United States, Italy and Spain and spanned the acute and convalescent phases of COVID-19. The material from the prospective study consisted of cDNA or gDNA derived from T cells, B-cell-depleted T cells, or PBMCs. Deeply sampled blood TCRbeta repertoires from subjects exposed to, actively infected with, or recovered from COVID-19 were included in the dataset. The repertoires were made available in a free public database intended to serve as a resource for research on the immune response to SARS-CoV-2. The samples were drawn from two sources: the first 160 participants of the ongoing ImmuneRACE study, and 1,254 subjects contributed by 6 global collaborators. A de-identified subject ID, COVID-19 status, age in years and sex were almost always included in the sample metadata. Where available, HLA class I and class II types were obtained from metadata supplied by the sample provider rather than from assay-based typing.

Broad study findings and their caveats: How much clinical and demographic metadata was included differed by source and by participant, and the metadata was provided uncurated.

Recombination linked TRBV5-8 to TRBJ1-1; the D gene is possibly TRBD1, with 5 bases matching. The sequence was collected from a woman in her twenties or thirties with acute COVID-19. The specimen sequenced was PBMCs or T cells enriched from blood (not recorded which). The nucleotide sequence is given as TGTGCCAGCAGCCCGCGGGTCCAGGGAGGTGAAGCTTTCTTT. Translated, it reads CASSPRVQGGEAFF. Extended through the reference TRBV5-8 and TRBJ1-1 proteins, this CDR3 yields the full variable domain: EAGVTQSPTHLIKTRGQQATLRCSPISGHTSVYWYQQALGLGLQFLLWYDEGEERNRGNFPPRFSGRQFPNYSSELNVNALELEDSALYLCASSPRVQGGEAFFGQGTRLTVV.